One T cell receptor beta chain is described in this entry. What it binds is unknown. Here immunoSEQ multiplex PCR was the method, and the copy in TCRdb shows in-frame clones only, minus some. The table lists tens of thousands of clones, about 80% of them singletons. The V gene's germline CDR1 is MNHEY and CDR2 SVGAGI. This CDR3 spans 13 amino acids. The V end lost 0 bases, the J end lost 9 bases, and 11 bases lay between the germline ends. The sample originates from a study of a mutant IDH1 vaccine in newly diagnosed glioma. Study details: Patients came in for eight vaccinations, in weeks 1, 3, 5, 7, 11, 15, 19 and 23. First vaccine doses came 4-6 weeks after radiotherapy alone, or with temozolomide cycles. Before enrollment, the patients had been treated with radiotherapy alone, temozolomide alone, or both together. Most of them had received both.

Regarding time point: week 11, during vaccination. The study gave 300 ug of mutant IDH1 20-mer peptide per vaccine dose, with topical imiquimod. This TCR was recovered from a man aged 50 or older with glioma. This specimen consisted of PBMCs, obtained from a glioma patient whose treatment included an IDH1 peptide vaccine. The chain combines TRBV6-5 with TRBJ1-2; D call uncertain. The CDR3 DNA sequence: TGTGCCAGCAGTTACTCGATCGGGATGAGCTACACCTTC. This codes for CASSYSIGMSYTF.